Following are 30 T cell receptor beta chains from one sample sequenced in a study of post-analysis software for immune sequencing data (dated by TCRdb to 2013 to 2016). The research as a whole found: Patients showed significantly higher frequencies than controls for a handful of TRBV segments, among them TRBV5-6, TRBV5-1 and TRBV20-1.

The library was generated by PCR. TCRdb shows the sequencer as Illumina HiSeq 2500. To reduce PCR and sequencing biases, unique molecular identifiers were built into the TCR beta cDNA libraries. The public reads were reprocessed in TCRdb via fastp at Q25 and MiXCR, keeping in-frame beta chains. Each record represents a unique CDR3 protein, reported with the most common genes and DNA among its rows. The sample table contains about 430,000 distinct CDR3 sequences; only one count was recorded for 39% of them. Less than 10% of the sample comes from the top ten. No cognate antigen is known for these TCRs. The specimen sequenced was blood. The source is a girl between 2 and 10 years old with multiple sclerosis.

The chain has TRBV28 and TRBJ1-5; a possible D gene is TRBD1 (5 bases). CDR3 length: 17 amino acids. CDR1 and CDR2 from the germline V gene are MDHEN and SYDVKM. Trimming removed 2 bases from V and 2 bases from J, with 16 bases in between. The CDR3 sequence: CASSLVGGTRGNQPQHF. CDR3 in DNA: TGTGCCAGCAGTTTAGTGGGAGGGACTCGGGGCAATCAGCCCCAGCATTTT.

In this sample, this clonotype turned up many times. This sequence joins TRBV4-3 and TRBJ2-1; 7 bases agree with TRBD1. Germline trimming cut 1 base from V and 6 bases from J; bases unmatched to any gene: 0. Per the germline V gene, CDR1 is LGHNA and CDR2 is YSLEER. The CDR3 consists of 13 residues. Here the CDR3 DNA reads TGCGCCAGCAGCCAAGGGACAGGCAATGAGCAGTTCTTC. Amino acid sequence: CASSQGTGNEQFF.

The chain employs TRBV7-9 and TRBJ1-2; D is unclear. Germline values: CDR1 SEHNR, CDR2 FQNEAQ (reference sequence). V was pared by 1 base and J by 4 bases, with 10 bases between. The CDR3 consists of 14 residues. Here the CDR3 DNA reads TGTGCCAGCAGCTTAGGGAAAGTCTTCTATGGCTACACCTTC. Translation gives CASSLGKVFYGYTF.

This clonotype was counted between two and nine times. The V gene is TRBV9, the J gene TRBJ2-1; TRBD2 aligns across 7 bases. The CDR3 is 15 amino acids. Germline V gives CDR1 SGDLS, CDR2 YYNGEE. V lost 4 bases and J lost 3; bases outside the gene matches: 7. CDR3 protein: CASSQSGALYNEQFF. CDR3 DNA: TGTGCCAGCAGCCAAAGCGGGGCCCTCTACAATGAGCAGTTCTTC.

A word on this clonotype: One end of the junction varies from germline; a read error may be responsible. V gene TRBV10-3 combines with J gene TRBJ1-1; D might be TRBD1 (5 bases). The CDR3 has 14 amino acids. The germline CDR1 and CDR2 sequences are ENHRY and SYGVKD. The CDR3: CAINESRAGPEAFF. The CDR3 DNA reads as TGTGCCATCAATGAGTCGAGGGCAGGGCCTGAAGCTTTCTTT.

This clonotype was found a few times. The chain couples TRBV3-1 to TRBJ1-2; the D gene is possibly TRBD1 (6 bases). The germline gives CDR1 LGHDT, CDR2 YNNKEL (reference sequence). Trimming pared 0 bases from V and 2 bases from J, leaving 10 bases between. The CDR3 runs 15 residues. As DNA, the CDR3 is TGTGCCAGCAGCCAAGACCGGGACAACAACTATGGCTACACCTTC. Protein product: CASSQDRDNNYGYTF.

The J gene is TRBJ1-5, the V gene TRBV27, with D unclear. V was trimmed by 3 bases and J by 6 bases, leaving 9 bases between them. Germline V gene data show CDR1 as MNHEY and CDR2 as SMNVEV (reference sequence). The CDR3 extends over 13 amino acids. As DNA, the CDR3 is TGTGCCAGCAGTTTTTTCCCACGTCAGCCCCAGCATTTT. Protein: CASSFFPRQPQHF.

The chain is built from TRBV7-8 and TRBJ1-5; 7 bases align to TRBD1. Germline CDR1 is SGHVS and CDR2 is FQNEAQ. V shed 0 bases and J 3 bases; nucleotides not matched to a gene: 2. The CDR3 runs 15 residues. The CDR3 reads CASSLAGTDNQPQHF. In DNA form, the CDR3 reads TGTGCCAGCAGCTTAGCCGGGACAGACAATCAGCCCCAGCATTTT.

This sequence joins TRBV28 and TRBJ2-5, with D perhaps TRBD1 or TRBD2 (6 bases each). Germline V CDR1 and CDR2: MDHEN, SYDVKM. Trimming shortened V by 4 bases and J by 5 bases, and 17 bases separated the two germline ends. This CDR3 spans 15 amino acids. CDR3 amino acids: CASSSRQRGRETQYF. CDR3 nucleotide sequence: TGTGCCAGCAGTTCCCGCCAACGGGGGCGGGAGACCCAGTACTTC.

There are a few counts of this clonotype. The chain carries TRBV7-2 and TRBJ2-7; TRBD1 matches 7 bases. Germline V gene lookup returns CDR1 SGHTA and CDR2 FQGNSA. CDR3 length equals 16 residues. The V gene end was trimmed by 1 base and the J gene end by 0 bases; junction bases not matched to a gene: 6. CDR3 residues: CASSLGTGVSSYEQYF. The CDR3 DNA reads TGTGCCAGCAGCTTAGGTACAGGGGTCAGCTCCTACGAGCAGTACTTC.

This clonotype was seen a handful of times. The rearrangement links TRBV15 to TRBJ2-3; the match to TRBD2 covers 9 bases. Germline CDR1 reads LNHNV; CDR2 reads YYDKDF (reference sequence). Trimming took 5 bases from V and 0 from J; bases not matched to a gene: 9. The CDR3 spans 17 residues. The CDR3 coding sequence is TGTGCCACCAGCCCCGGGCTAGCGGGGATTAGCACAGATACGCAGTATTTT. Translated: CATSPGLAGISTDTQYF.

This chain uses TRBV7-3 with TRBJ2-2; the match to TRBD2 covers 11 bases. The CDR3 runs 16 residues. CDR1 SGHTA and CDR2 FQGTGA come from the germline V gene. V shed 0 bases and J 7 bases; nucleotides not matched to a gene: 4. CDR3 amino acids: CASSLTGLAANGELFF. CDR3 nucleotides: TGTGCCAGCAGCTTAACGGGACTAGCGGCGAACGGGGAGCTGTTTTTT.

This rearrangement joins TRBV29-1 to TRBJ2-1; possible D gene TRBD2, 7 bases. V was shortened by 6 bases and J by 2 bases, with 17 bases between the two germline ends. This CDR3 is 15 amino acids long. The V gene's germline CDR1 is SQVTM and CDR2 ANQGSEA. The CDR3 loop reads CSVPRGAGPYNEQFF. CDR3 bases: TGCAGCGTCCCTCGGGGGGCCGGGCCCTACAATGAGCAGTTCTTC.

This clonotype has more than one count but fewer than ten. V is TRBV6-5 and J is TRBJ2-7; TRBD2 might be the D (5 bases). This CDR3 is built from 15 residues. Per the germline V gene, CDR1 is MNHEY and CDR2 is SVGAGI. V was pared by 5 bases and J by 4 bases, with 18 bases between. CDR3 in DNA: TGTGCCAGCAGTCTCGAGGGCAGTCTCTCTTACGAGCAGTACTTC. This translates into CASSLEGSLSYEQYF.

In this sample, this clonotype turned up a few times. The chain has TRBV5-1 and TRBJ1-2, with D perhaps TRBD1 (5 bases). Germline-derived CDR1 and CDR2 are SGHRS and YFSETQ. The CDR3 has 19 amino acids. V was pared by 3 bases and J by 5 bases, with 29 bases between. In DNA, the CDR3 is TGCGCCAGCAGCTGGCACTGGGACTCCTCTGCCCGATCGGGATATGGCTACACCTTC. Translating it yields CASSWHWDSSARSGYGYTF.

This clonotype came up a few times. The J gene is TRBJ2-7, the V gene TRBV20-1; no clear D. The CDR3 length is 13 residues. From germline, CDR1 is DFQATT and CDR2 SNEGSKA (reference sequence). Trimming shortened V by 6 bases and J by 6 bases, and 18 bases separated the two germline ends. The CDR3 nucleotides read TGCAGTGCCTCCGTTAATAGTGATGGCGAGCAGTACTTC. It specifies CSASVNSDGEQYF.

The CDR3 loop is CASSTGVEYEQYF. As DNA, the CDR3 is TGTGCCAGCAGCACCGGTGTAGAGTACGAGCAGTACTTC. The chain couples TRBV6-5 to TRBJ2-7, with unresolved D. The CDR3 runs 13 residues. CDR1 MNHEY and CDR2 SVGAGI come from the germline V gene. Trimming took 6 bases from V and 4 from J, leaving 13 bases between them.

The CDR3 region is CASSLLQGDSYEQYF. The CDR3, as DNA: TGTGCCAGCAGCTTACTACAGGGGGACTCCTACGAGCAGTACTTC. This rearrangement joins TRBV7-9 to TRBJ2-7; 8 bases line up with TRBD1. V lost 2 bases and J lost 0; bases outside the gene matches: 3. The CDR3 loop spans 15 amino acids. Germline V CDR1 and CDR2: SEHNR, FQNEAQ (reference sequence).

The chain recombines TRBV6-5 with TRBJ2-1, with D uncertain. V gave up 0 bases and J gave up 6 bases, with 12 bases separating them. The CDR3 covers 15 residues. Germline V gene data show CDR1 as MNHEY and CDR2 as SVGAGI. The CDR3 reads CASSYSRSLSNEQFF. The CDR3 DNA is TGTGCCAGCAGTTACTCGAGAAGCCTGTCCAATGAGCAGTTCTTC.

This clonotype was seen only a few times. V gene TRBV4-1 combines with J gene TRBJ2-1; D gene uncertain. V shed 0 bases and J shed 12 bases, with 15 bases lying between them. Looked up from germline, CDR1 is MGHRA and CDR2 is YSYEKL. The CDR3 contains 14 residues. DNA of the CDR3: TGCGCCAGCAGCCAAGATGGGATTTCGGTTATGCAGTTCTTC. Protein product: CASSQDGISVMQFF.

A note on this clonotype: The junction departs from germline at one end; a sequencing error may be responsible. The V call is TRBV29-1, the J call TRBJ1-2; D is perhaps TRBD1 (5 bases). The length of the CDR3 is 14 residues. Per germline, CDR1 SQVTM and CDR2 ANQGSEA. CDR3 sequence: CSVQTGPANYDYTF. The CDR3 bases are TGCAGCGTTCAAACAGGTCCAGCTAACTATGACTACACCTTC.

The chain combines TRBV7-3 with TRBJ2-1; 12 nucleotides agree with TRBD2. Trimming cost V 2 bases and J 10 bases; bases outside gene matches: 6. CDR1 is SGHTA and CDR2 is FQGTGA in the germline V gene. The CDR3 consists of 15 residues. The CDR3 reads CASSLRLAGGDEQFF. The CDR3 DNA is TGTGCCAGCAGCTTACGGCTAGCGGGAGGGGACGAGCAGTTCTTC.

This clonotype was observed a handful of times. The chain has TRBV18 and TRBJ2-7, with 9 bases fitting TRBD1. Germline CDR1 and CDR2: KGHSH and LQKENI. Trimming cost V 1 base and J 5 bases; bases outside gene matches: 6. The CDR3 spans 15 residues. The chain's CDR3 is CASSPRDREWDEQYF. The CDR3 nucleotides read TGTGCCAGCTCACCACGGGACAGGGAGTGGGACGAGCAGTACTTC.

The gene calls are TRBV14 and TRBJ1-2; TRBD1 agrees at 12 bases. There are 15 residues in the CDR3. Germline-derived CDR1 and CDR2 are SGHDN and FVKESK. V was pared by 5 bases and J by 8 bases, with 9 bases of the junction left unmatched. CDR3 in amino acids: CASSSTGQGAEGYTF. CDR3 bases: TGTGCCAGCAGCTCTACGGGACAGGGGGCGGAGGGCTACACCTTC.

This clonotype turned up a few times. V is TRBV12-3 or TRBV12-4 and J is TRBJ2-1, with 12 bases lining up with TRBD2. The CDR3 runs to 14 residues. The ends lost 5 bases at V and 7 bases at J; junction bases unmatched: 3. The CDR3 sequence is CASSAGTSGNEQFF. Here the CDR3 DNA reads TGTGCCAGCAGTGCCGGGACTAGCGGGAATGAGCAGTTCTTC.

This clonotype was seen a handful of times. This CDR3 is CSVEPTGGETQYF. The CDR3 bases are TGCAGCGTTGAACCGACAGGGGGAGAGACCCAGTACTTC. The chain couples TRBV29-1 to TRBJ2-4; 9 bases are shared with TRBD1. The J call may be in error: the DNA end matches TRBJ2-5 better. Germline V lookup: CDR1 SQVTM, CDR2 ANQGSEA. This CDR3 has 13 amino acids.

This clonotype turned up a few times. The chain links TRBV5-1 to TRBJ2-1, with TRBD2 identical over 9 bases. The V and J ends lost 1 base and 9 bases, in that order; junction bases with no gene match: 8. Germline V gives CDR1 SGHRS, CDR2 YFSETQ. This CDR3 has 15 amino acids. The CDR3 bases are TGCGCCAGCAGCTTGAGTAGCGGGAGCCCCATTGAGCAGTTCTTC. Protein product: CASSLSSGSPIEQFF.

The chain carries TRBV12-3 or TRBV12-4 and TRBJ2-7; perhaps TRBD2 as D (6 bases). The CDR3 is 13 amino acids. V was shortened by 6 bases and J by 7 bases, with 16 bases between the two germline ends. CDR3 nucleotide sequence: TGTGCCAGCAGGTGGACGTCGGCGGGGGAGCAGTACTTC. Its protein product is CASRWTSAGEQYF.

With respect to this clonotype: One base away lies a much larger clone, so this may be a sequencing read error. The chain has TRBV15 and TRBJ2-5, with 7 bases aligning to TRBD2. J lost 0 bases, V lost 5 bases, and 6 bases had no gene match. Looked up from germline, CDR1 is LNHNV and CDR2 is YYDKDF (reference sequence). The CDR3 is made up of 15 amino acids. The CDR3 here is CATSGRAGNQETQYF. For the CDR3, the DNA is TGTGCCACCAGCGGGAGGGCGGGGAACCAAGAGACCCAGTACTTC.

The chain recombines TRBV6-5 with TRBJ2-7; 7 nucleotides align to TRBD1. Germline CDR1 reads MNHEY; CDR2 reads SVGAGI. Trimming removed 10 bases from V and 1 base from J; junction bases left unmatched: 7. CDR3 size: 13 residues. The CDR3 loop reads CATQGDRSYEQYF. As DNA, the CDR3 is TGTGCCACCCAGGGGGACAGATCCTACGAGCAGTACTTC.